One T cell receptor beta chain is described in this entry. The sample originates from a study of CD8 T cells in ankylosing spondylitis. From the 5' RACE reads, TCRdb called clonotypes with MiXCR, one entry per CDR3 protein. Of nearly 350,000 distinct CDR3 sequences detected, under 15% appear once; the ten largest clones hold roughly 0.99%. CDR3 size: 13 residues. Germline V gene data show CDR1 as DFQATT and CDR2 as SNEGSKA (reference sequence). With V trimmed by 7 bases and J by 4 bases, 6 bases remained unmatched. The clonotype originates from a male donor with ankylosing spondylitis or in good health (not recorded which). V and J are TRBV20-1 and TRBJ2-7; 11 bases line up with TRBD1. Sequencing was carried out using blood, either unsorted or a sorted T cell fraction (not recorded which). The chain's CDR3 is CSGRTGGRYEQYF. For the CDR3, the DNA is TGCAGTGGTCGGACAGGGGGCCGGTACGAGCAGTACTTC.